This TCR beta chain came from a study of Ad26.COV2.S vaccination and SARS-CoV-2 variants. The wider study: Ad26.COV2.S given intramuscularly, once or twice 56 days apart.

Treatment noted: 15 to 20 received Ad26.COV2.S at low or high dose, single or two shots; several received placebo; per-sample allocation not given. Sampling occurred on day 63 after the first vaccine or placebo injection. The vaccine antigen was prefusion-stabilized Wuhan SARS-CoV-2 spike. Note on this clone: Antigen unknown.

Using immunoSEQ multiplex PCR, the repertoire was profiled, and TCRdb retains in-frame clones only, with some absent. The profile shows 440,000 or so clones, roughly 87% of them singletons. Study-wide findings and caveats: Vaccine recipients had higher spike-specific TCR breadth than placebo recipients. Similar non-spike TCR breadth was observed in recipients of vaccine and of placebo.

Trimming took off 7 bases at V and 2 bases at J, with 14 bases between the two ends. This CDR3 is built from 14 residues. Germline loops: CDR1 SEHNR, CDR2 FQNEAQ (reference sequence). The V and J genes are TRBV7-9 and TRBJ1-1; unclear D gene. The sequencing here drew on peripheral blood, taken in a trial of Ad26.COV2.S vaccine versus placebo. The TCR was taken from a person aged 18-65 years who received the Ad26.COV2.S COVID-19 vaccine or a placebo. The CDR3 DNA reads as TGTGCCAGCACCCAAGTGGTGTTAAACACTGAAGCTTTCTTT. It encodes CASTQVVLNTEAFF. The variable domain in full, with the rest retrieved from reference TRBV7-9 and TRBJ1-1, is DTGVSQNPRHKITKRGQNVTFRCDPISEHNRLYWYRQTLGQGPEFLTYFQNEAQLEKSRLLSDRFSAERPKGSFSTLEIQRTEQGDSAMYLCASTQVVLNTEAFFGQGTRLTVV.